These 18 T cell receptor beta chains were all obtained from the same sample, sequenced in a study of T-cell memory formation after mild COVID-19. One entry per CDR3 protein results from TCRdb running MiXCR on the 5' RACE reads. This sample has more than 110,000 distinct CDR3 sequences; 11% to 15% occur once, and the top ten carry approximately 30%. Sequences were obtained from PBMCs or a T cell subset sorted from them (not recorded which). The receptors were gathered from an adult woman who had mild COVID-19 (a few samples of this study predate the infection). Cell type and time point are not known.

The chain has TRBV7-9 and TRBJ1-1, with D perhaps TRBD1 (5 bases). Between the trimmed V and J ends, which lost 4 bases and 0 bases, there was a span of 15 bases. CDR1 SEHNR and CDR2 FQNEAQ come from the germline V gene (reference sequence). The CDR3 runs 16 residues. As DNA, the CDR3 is TGTGCCAGCAGCTCTTACGTGGGGGATGTGAACACTGAAGCTTTCTTT. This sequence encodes CASSSYVGDVNTEAFF. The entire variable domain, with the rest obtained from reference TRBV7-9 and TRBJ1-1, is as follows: DTGVSQNPRHKITKRGQNVTFRCDPISEHNRLYWYRQTLGQGPEFLTYFQNEAQLEKSRLLSDRFSAERPKGSFSTLEIQRTEQGDSAMYLCASSSYVGDVNTEAFFGQGTRLTVV.

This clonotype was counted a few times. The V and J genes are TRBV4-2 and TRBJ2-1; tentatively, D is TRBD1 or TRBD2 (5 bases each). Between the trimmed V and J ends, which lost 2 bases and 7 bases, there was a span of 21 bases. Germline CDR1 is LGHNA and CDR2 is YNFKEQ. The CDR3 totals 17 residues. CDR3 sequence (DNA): TGTGCCAGCAGCCAACATTTCTCGGGACCGCTGTTTAATGAGCAGTTCTTC. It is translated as CASSQHFSGPLFNEQFF.

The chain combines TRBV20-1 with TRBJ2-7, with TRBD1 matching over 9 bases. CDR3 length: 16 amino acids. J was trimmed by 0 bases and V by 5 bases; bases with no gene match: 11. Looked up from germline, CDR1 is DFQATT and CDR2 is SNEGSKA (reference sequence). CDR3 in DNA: TGCAGTGCTCAGAGCCCCCGGGACAGGGACTCCTACGAGCAGTACTTC. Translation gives CSAQSPRDRDSYEQYF.

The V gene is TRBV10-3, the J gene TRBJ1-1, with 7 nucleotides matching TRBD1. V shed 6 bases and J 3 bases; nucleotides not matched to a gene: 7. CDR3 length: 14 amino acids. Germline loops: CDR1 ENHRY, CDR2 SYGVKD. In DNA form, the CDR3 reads TGTGCCATCAGAGATACAGGGGTGGACACTGAAGCTTTCTTT. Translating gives CAIRDTGVDTEAFF.

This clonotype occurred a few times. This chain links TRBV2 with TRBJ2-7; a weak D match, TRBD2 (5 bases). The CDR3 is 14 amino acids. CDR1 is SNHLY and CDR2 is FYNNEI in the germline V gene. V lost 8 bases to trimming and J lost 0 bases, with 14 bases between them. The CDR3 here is CASALGLSSYEQYF. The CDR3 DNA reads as TGTGCCAGCGCCCTAGGACTTTCCTCCTACGAGCAGTACTTC. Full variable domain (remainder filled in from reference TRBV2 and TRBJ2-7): EPEVTQTPSHQVTQMGQEVILRCVPISNHLYFYWYRQILGQKVEFLVSFYNNEISEKSEIFDDQFSVERPDGSNFTLKIRSTKLEDSAMYFCASALGLSSYEQYFGPGTRLTVT.

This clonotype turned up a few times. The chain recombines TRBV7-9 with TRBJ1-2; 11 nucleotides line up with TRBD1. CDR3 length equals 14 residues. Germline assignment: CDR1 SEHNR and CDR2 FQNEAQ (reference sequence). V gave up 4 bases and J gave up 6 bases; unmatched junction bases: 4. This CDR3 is CASSSQGQGDGYTF. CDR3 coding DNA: TGTGCCAGCAGCTCGCAGGGACAGGGGGATGGCTACACCTTC.

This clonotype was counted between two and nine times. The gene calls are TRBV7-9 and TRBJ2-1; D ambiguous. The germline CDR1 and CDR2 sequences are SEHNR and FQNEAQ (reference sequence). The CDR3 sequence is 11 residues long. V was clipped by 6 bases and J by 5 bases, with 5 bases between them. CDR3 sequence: CASSMHNEQFF. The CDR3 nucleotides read TGTGCCAGCAGTATGCACAATGAGCAGTTCTTC.

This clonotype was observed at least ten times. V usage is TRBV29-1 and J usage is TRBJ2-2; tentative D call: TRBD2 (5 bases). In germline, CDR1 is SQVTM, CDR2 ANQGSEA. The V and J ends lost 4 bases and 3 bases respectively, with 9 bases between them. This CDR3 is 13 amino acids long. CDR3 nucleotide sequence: TGCAGCGTTGCCGGGGTAGACACCGGGGAGCTGTTTTTT. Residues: CSVAGVDTGELFF.

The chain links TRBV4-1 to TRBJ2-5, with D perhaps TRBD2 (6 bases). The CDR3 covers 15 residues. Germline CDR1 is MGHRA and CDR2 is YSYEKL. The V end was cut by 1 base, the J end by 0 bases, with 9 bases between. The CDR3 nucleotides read TGCGCCAGCAGCCAAGTGCCGGGGGACCAAGAGACCCAGTACTTC. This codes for CASSQVPGDQETQYF.

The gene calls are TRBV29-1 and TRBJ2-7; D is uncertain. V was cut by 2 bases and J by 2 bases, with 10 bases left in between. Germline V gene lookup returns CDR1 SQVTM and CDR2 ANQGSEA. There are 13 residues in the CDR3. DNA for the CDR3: TGCAGCGTTGAACAGGTCAGCCCCTACGAGCAGTACTTC. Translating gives CSVEQVSPYEQYF.

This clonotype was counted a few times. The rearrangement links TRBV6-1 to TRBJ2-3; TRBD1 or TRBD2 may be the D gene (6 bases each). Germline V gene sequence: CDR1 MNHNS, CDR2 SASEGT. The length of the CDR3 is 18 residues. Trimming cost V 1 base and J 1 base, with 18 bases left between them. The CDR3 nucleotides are TGTGCCAGCAGTGAAGTAGAGGGGGGAGGAGGGGGCACAGATACGCAGTATTTT. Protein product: CASSEVEGGGGGTDTQYF.

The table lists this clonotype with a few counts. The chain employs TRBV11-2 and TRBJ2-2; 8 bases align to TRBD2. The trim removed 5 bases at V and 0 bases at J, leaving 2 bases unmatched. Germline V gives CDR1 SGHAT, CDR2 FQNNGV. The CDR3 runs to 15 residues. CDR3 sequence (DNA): TGTGCCAGCAGCCTGGGACTAGCGAACACCGGGGAGCTGTTTTTT. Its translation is CASSLGLANTGELFF.

This chain's CDR3 is CAWSVRLGRHTEAFF. For the CDR3, the DNA is TGTGCCTGGAGTGTACGACTGGGTAGGCACACTGAAGCTTTCTTT. This chain connects TRBV30 to TRBJ1-1, with D uncertain. The germline CDR1 and CDR2 sequences are GTSNPN and SVGIG (reference sequence). With 0 bases removed from V and 3 bases from J, the gap between germline ends came to 14 bases. This CDR3 spans 15 amino acids.

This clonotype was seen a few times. The CDR3 DNA reads as TGTGCCAGTAGTATAGGTCTCAGGGGCCGGGAGACCCAGTACTTC. Its translation: CASSIGLRGRETQYF. V is TRBV19 and J is TRBJ2-5; TRBD1 is a possible D gene (6 bases). Trimming took off 1 base at V and 5 bases at J, with 14 bases between the two ends. The V gene's germline CDR1 is LNHDA and CDR2 SQIVND (reference sequence). CDR3 length equals 15 residues.

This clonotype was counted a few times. Written as DNA, the CDR3 is TGTGCCAGCAGCCACGGCCCCTCCTACGAGCAGTACTTC. The encoded protein is CASSHGPSYEQYF. V and J are TRBV13 and TRBJ2-7; no clear D. The germline CDR1 and CDR2 sequences are PRHDT and FYEKMQ (reference sequence). V was trimmed by 5 bases and J by 0 bases, leaving 8 bases between them. This CDR3 region has 13 residues.

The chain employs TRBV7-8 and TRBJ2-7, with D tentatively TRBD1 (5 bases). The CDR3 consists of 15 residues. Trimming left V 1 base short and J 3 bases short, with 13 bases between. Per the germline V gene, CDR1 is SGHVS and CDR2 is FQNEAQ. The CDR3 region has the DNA TGTGCCAGCAGCTTAGTAGTGGGGCCCTTCTACGAGCAGTACTTC. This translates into CASSLVVGPFYEQYF.

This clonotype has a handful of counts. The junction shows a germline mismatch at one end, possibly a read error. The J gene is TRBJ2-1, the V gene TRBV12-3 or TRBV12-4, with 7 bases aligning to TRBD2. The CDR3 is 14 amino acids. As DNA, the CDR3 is TGCGCCAGCAGCTTGGCGGGGGATTACAATGAGCAGTTCTTC. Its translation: CASSLAGDYNEQFF.

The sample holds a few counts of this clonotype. The DNA of the CDR3 is TGTGCCAGCAGTCTGACATTAGCGGGAGTCTACAATGAGCAGTTCTTC. Amino acid sequence: CASSLTLAGVYNEQFF. The J gene is TRBJ2-1, the V gene TRBV12-3 or TRBV12-4; the match to TRBD2 covers 9 bases. The CDR3 totals 16 residues. V lost 5 bases and J lost 3; bases outside the gene matches: 8.